Listed below are T cell receptor beta chains from one sample, sequenced in a study of cytomegalovirus exposure and HLA in healthy donors. The table came from immunoSEQ multiplex PCR; TCRdb's copy has only in-frame clones and leaves some out. The data contain about 41,000 clones, 65% to 85% of them singletons. Sequenced input: PBMCs. The receptors were sampled from a man aged 45-60 years in good health and CMV-seronegative. Each CDR3 is given with its conserved first and last residue. A D gene is named only where the DNA matches it firmly. The size field is filled for only some rows; it gives once, few, many or a size class.

J	length	D	size	V	CDR3	DNA
TRBJ2-1	15	TRBD2	NA	TRBV7-2	CASSVPSGSRDEQFF	TGTGCCAGCAGCGTTCCTAGCGGGAGTCGGGATGAGCAGTTCTTC
TRBJ1-4	15	NA	NA	TRBV7-9	CASSLGAGINEKLFF	TGTGCCAGCAGCTTAGGGGCAGGAATTAATGAAAAACTGTTTTTT
TRBJ2-1	15	TRBD1	NA	TRBV6-5	CASSDPGQAGNEQFF	TGTGCCAGCAGCGATCCGGGACAGGCCGGGAATGAGCAGTTCTTC
TRBJ2-5	15	TRBD1	NA	TRBV2	CASSTGTGNGETQYF	TGTGCCAGCAGTACCGGGACAGGGAATGGAGAGACCCAGTACTTC
TRBJ1-1	15	NA	NA	TRBV7-9	CASSNIRVMNTEAFF	TGTGCCAGCAGTAACATCCGGGTCATGAACACTGAAGCTTTCTTT
TRBJ2-1	15	NA	once	TRBV4-3	CASSPARLAYNEQFF	TGCGCCAGCAGCCCAGCCCGGCTAGCCTACAATGAGCAGTTCTTC
TRBJ2-3	16	NA	NA	TRBV6-6	CASSYGTMGVTDTQYF	TGTGCCAGCAGTTACGGCACAATGGGCGTGACAGATACGCAGTATTTT
TRBJ2-3	16	TRBD2	once	TRBV5-1	CASSTGLAESTDTQYF	TGCGCCAGCAGCACGGGACTAGCGGAGAGCACAGATACGCAGTATTTT
TRBJ2-7	14	NA	NA	TRBV27	CASSLRRTSGEQYF	TGTGCCAGCAGTTTACGCCGTACAAGTGGCGAGCAGTACTTC
TRBJ2-1	16	TRBD2	NA	TRBV6-5	CASSSEREGPYNEQFF	TGTGCCAGCAGTTCCGAGCGGGAGGGTCCTTACAATGAGCAGTTCTTC
TRBJ2-7	16	NA	NA	TRBV9	CASSLGVTGSSYEQYF	TGTGCCAGCAGCTTAGGGGTAACAGGGAGCTCCTACGAGCAGTACTTC
TRBJ2-3	16	NA	NA	TRBV27	CASTPFGSASTDTQYF	TGTGCCAGCACCCCGTTCGGCAGCGCTAGCACAGATACGCAGTATTTT
TRBJ2-1	14	NA	NA	TRBV18	CASSPSVTYNEQFF	TGTGCCAGCTCTCCGAGTGTTACCTACAATGAGCAGTTCTTC
TRBJ2-3	16	NA	NA	TRBV4-2	CASSQDGQGSTDTQYF	TGTGCCAGCAGCCAAGACGGGCAGGGGAGCACAGATACGCAGTATTTT
TRBJ2-1	15	TRBD2	NA	TRBV10-3	CATLAGGRSYNEQFF	TGTGCCACCTTAGCGGGAGGAAGATCCTACAATGAGCAGTTCTTC
TRBJ1-1	15	TRBD1	NA	TRBV6-1	CASSEMTGKNTEAFF	TGTGCCAGCAGTGAGATGACAGGGAAGAACACTGAAGCTTTCTTT
TRBJ1-1	13	NA	NA	TRBV7-3	CASSLMTDTEAFF	TGTGCCAGCAGCTTAATGACAGACACTGAAGCTTTCTTT
TRBJ1-3	15	NA	NA	TRBV7-2	CASSQLPGQGNTIYF	TGTGCCAGCAGCCAACTCCCGGGACAAGGAAACACCATATATTTT
TRBJ1-3	14	NA	NA	TRBV7-9	CASSSEAFGNTIYF	TGTGCCAGCAGCTCAGAAGCGTTCGGAAACACCATATATTTT
TRBJ2-6	16	NA	NA	TRBV5-4	CASSLGGASRANVLTF	TGTGCCAGCAGCTTGGGCGGGGCCTCCAGGGCCAACGTCCTGACTTTC
TRBJ2-7	17	TRBD2	NA	TRBV4-3	CASSQDRLAGGSYEQYF	TGCGCCAGCAGCCAAGATCGTCTAGCGGGAGGCTCCTACGAGCAGTACTTC
TRBJ2-5	15	TRBD2	NA	TRBV9	CASSVASGGRETQYF	TGTGCCAGCAGCGTAGCTAGCGGGGGGCGAGAGACCCAGTACTTC
TRBJ2-3	15	NA	NA	TRBV5-1	CASSPDGGGTDTQYF	TGCGCCAGCAGCCCGGACGGCGGGGGCACAGATACGCAGTATTTT
TRBJ2-1	13	NA	NA	TRBV14	CASSQELGSEQFF	TGTGCCAGCAGCCAAGAGCTAGGCAGTGAGCAGTTCTTC
TRBJ2-7	13	NA	NA	TRBV21-1	CASTQGATDEQYF	TGTGCCAGCACACAGGGGGCTACGGACGAGCAGTACTTC
TRBJ2-7	12	NA	NA	TRBV27	CASSAGSYEQYF	TGTGCCAGCAGTGCAGGTTCCTACGAGCAGTACTTC
TRBJ1-5	14	NA	few	TRBV30	CAWSVGGGNQPQHF	TGTGCCTGGAGTGTAGGGGGGGGCAATCAGCCCCAGCATTTT
TRBJ2-7	16	TRBD1	NA	TRBV7-2	CASSLSGQGNWYEQYF	TGTGCCAGCAGCTTATCGGGACAGGGGAATTGGTACGAGCAGTACTTC
TRBJ2-4	16	NA	NA	TRBV28	CASSSGGPGAKNIQYF	TGTGCCAGCAGTTCGGGGGGCCCTGGAGCCAAAAACATTCAGTACTTC
TRBJ1-1	12	NA	NA	TRBV5-6	CASSFGQTGAFF	TGTGCCAGCAGCTTTGGACAGACCGGGGCTTTCTTT
TRBJ1-3	14	NA	NA	TRBV4-1	CASSQGTAGNTIYF	TGCGCCAGCAGCCAAGGGACAGCTGGAAACACCATATATTTT
TRBJ1-2	14	TRBD1	NA	TRBV7-2	CASTQGQGANGYTF	TGTGCCAGCACCCAAGGACAGGGGGCGAATGGCTACACCTTC
TRBJ1-2	13	NA	NA	TRBV6-1	CASWGQASYGYTF	TGTGCCAGTTGGGGCCAGGCTAGCTATGGCTACACCTTC
TRBJ2-3	17	TRBD2	NA	TRBV28	CASSDGGRAVSTDTQYF	TGTGCCAGCAGTGATGGCGGGAGGGCCGTTAGCACAGATACGCAGTATTTT
TRBJ1-1	17	TRBD1	NA	TRBV27	CASSPLGQGGVNTEAFF	TGTGCCAGCAGTCCCCTTGGACAGGGGGGTGTGAACACTGAAGCTTTCTTT
TRBJ2-1	17	TRBD2	NA	TRBV4-3	CASSQLQAGVGYNEQFF	TGCGCCAGCAGCCAATTACAAGCGGGAGTAGGCTACAATGAGCAGTTCTTC
TRBJ1-4	16	NA	NA	TRBV9	CASSVVRGGINEKLFF	TGTGCCAGCAGCGTAGTGAGGGGAGGGATTAACGAAAAACTGTTTTTT
TRBJ1-2	13	NA	NA	TRBV7-2	CASSLVVGEGYTF	TGTGCCAGCAGCTTAGTCGTTGGGGAGGGCTACACCTTC
TRBJ2-1	14	TRBD1	NA	TRBV28	CASRRSDRASEQFF	TGTGCCAGCAGGAGATCCGACAGGGCAAGTGAGCAGTTCTTC
TRBJ2-1	14	TRBD1	NA	TRBV18	CASSPPTGTNEQFF	TGTGCCAGCTCACCTCCGACAGGGACCAATGAGCAGTTCTTC
TRBJ2-7	14	NA	NA	TRBV4-3	CASSQAGFSYEQYF	TGCGCCAGCAGCCAAGCGGGGTTCTCCTACGAGCAGTACTTC
TRBJ2-7	13	NA	NA	TRBV4-3	CASSQDRYNEQYF	TGCGCCAGCAGCCAAGACAGGTACAACGAGCAGTACTTC
TRBJ1-2	17	TRBD1	few	TRBV19	CASPPWTGATLYYGYTF	TGTGCCAGTCCCCCCTGGACAGGGGCTACACTCTACTATGGCTACACCTTC
TRBJ1-6	15	NA	NA	TRBV5-4	CASSLPGPPNSPLHF	TGTGCCAGCAGCTTGCCGGGTCCTCCTAATTCCCCCCTCCACTTT